The 29 T cell receptor beta chains below were found in one sample sequenced in a study of cytomegalovirus exposure and HLA in healthy donors. Profiling relied on immunoSEQ multiplex PCR, and the TCRdb table lists in-frame clones only, not all of them. The sample contains some 120,000 clones, 88% of which appear only once. The sequenced sample was PBMCs. These receptors were obtained from a man in his thirties or forties in good health and CMV-seronegative.

The chain is built from TRBV6-6 and TRBJ2-2; D possibly corresponds to TRBD1 (7 bases). V shed 3 bases and J shed 4 bases, with 15 bases lying between them. This CDR3 comprises 16 residues. Germline values: CDR1 MNHNY, CDR2 SVGAGI (reference sequence). The CDR3 here is CASSYGGGGSTGELFF. CDR3 coding DNA: TGTGCCAGCAGTTATGGAGGGGGCGGAAGCACCGGGGAGCTGTTTTTT.

The table lists this clone with a count of one. The V and J genes are TRBV7-2 and TRBJ2-7; 12 bases match TRBD2. The CDR3 runs 15 residues. V lost 4 bases, J lost 6 bases, and 7 bases stayed unmatched. The germline CDR1 and CDR2 sequences are SGHTA and FQGNSA. CDR3: CASSSRLAGVVEQYF. The CDR3 DNA is TGTGCCAGCAGCTCCCGACTAGCGGGAGTGGTCGAGCAGTACTTC. The entire variable domain, with the rest obtained from reference TRBV7-2 and TRBJ2-7, is as follows: GAGVSQSPSNKVTEKGKDVELRCDPISGHTALYWYRQSLGQGLEFLIYFQGNSAPDKSGLPSDRFSAERTGGSVSTLTIQRTQQEDSAVYLCASSSRLAGVVEQYFGPGTRLTVT.

The V gene is TRBV15, the J gene TRBJ1-1; possibly TRBD1 for D (5 bases). CDR1 is LNHNV and CDR2 is YYDKDF in the germline V gene (reference sequence). V was clipped by 3 bases and J by 5 bases, with 10 bases between them. This CDR3 has 13 amino acids. The CDR3, as DNA: TGTGCCACCAGCAGCGGGGGGGGAACTGAAGCTTTCTTT. Protein sequence: CATSSGGGTEAFF.

The chain joins TRBV11-2 to TRBJ1-1; a possible D gene is TRBD1 (6 bases). This CDR3 has 14 residues. Trimming took off 3 bases at V and 0 bases at J, with 8 bases between the two ends. Per germline, CDR1 SGHAT and CDR2 FQNNGV. CDR3 in amino acids: CASSLGQLNTEAFF. The CDR3 bases are TGTGCCAGCAGCTTGGGACAACTGAACACTGAAGCTTTCTTT.

This clone was seen just once. V usage is TRBV30 and J usage is TRBJ2-2, with 7 nucleotides matching TRBD1. The CDR3 consists of 15 residues. Germline CDR1 is GTSNPN and CDR2 is SVGIG (reference sequence). After removal of 3 bases from V and 0 bases from J, the junction contained 4 bases not matched to a gene. The CDR3, as DNA: TGTGCCTGGAGCCGGGACAGCGCGAACACCGGGGAGCTGTTTTTT. Amino acid sequence: CAWSRDSANTGELFF.

This chain joins TRBV4-2 and TRBJ2-3; TRBD2 matches 10 bases. The CDR3 runs to 16 residues. Germline values: CDR1 LGHNA, CDR2 YNFKEQ. Trimming at V came to 1 base and at J to 5 bases, leaving 6 bases not matched to a gene. In DNA form, the CDR3 reads TGTGCCAGCAGCCAAGCGCCGGGACTAGCGCTAGATACGCAGTATTTT. This translates into CASSQAPGLALDTQYF.

V gene TRBV19 combines with J gene TRBJ2-3, with D possibly being TRBD2 (5 bases). V was pared by 7 bases and J by 8 bases, with 13 bases between. The CDR3 spans 12 residues. Germline CDR1 LNHDA, CDR2 SQIVND (reference sequence). The CDR3 nucleotides are TGTGCCAGTACCCCCCAAGGAGGTACGCAGTATTTT. It encodes CASTPQGGTQYF.

This clone was counted a few times. The V and J genes are TRBV10-1 and TRBJ1-1; D is uncertain. In germline, CDR1 is WNHNN, CDR2 SYGVQD (reference sequence). CDR3 length: 13 amino acids. V was shortened by 2 bases and J by 11 bases, with 15 bases between the two germline ends. CDR3 bases: TGCGCCAGCAGTGAGAACCCGGGATTGGGTGCTTTCTTT. Translated: CASSENPGLGAFF.

The V and J genes are TRBV6-1 and TRBJ2-3; tentative D call: TRBD2 (6 bases). V was clipped by 2 bases and J by 4 bases, with 13 bases between them. Germline CDR1 MNHNS, CDR2 SASEGT. The CDR3 length is 15 residues. Here the CDR3 DNA reads TGTGCCAGCAGTGAACTGGAGGGCCTGGCAGATACGCAGTATTTT. Its translation: CASSELEGLADTQYF.

The chain uses TRBV2 and TRBJ1-3; possibly TRBD1 for D (6 bases). Per germline, CDR1 SNHLY and CDR2 FYNNEI. CDR3 length: 14 amino acids. Trimming took off 5 bases at V and 8 bases at J, with 16 bases between the two ends. CDR3 residues: CASSLGDMRDTIYF. For the CDR3, the DNA is TGTGCCAGCAGTCTAGGGGACATGCGAGACACCATATATTTT.

This rearrangement joins TRBV13 to TRBJ2-2, with TRBD2 matching 7 bases. Germline loops: CDR1 PRHDT, CDR2 FYEKMQ (reference sequence). Losses at the gene ends were 5 bases for V and 6 bases for J; bases not matched to a gene: 0. The CDR3 length is 12 residues. The CDR3 spells CASSRGAGELFF. For the CDR3, the DNA is TGTGCCAGCAGCCGGGGGGCCGGGGAGCTGTTTTTT.

The gene calls are TRBV27 and TRBJ2-5, with D maybe TRBD2 (5 bases). Trimming shortened V by 1 base and J by 5 bases, and 11 bases separated the two germline ends. The CDR3 totals 14 residues. Germline V gene sequence: CDR1 MNHEY, CDR2 SMNVEV (reference sequence). CDR3 nucleotide sequence: TGTGCCAGCAGTTTATATCCTAGAGGGGAGACCCAGTACTTC. As protein: CASSLYPRGETQYF.

This rearrangement joins TRBV2 to TRBJ1-1; D possibly corresponds to TRBD1 (6 bases). Trimming left V 4 bases short and J 1 base short, with 10 bases between. CDR1 is SNHLY, CDR2 FYNNEI, per germline. The CDR3 loop spans 14 amino acids. CDR3 DNA sequence: TGTGCCAGCAGTGTGACAGGAGGGAACACTGAAGCTTTCTTT. Translation gives CASSVTGGNTEAFF.

The chain carries TRBV11-2 and TRBJ2-7; maybe TRBD1 (5 bases). Trimming stripped 4 bases from V and 2 bases from J, with 15 bases between. The CDR3 sequence is 15 residues long. Germline V gene lookup returns CDR1 SGHAT and CDR2 FQNNGV. The CDR3 sequence is CASSSPSDTTYEQYF. CDR3 DNA: TGTGCCAGCAGCTCACCGTCGGACACCACCTACGAGCAGTACTTC.

The V call is TRBV5-1, the J call TRBJ2-7; 7 bases fit TRBD1. CDR1 is SGHRS, CDR2 YFSETQ, per germline. CDR3 length equals 15 residues. V gave up 1 base and J gave up 3 bases; unmatched junction bases: 7. CDR3 in DNA: TGCGCCAGCAGCTTGAAATTGGGACAGATCTACGAGCAGTACTTC. This codes for CASSLKLGQIYEQYF.

The genes are TRBV18 and TRBJ1-3, with D uncertain. Germline CDR1 is KGHSH and CDR2 is LQKENI. The V and J ends lost 3 bases and 1 base respectively, with 10 bases between them. The CDR3 sequence is 15 residues long. The CDR3 is CASSPVERSGNTIYF. CDR3 in DNA: TGTGCCAGCTCACCTGTGGAGAGGTCTGGAAACACCATATATTTT. The full variable domain, its missing parts supplied by reference TRBV18 and TRBJ1-3, is NAGVMQNPRHLVRRRGQEARLRCSPMKGHSHVYWYRQLPEEGLKFMVYLQKENIIDESGMPKERFSAEFPKEGPSILRIQQVVRGDSAAYFCASSPVERSGNTIYFGEGSWLTVV.

The CDR3 protein is CASSFPHPAPGEEEQYF. DNA of the CDR3: TGTGCCAGCAGCTTTCCACACCCGGCCCCGGGTGAAGAAGAGCAGTACTTC. The chain recombines TRBV7-9 with TRBJ2-7, with D unresolved. The CDR3 consists of 17 residues. Trimming shortened V by 3 bases and J by 7 bases, and 25 bases separated the two germline ends. CDR1 and CDR2 (germline): SEHNR, FQNEAQ (reference sequence). The variable domain in full, with the rest retrieved from reference TRBV7-9 and TRBJ2-7, is DTGVSQNPRHKITKRGQNVTFRCDPISEHNRLYWYRQTLGQGPEFLTYFQNEAQLEKSRLLSDRFSAERPKGSFSTLEIQRTEQGDSAMYLCASSFPHPAPGEEEQYFGPGTRLTVT.

The genes are TRBV6-5 and TRBJ2-1; 10 bases match TRBD1. Looked up from germline, CDR1 is MNHEY and CDR2 is SVGAGI. The CDR3 contains 15 residues. With V trimmed by 0 bases and J by 6 bases, 2 bases remained unmatched. The CDR3 sequence: CASSYSWTGGNEQFF. As DNA, the CDR3 is TGTGCCAGCAGTTACTCGTGGACAGGGGGCAATGAGCAGTTCTTC.

This chain joins TRBV6-4 and TRBJ2-7; TRBD1 might be the D (6 bases). This CDR3 is 12 amino acids long. Germline-derived CDR1 and CDR2 are MRHNA and SNTAGT. V was pared by 1 base and J by 11 bases, with 12 bases between. The CDR3 loop is CASSDYTGSKYF. The DNA for the CDR3 is TGTGCCAGCAGTGACTATACAGGGTCTAAGTACTTC.

This clone was detected only a few times. The chain joins TRBV6-4 to TRBJ2-6, with D possibly being TRBD1 (6 bases). Germline-derived CDR1 and CDR2 are MRHNA and SNTAGT. The CDR3 covers 16 residues. Trimming stripped 3 bases from V and 0 bases from J, with 9 bases between. The CDR3 region has the DNA TGTGCCAGCAGTGATACAGGGAGCTCTGGGGCCAACGTCCTGACTTTC. As protein: CASSDTGSSGANVLTF.

CDR3 nucleotides: TGTGCCTGGAGTTGGGACAGGGGGATGAACACTGAAGCTTTCTTT. This gives the protein CAWSWDRGMNTEAFF. This chain links TRBV30 with TRBJ1-1; 11 bases are shared with TRBD1. Germline values: CDR1 GTSNPN, CDR2 SVGIG (reference sequence). CDR3 length: 15 amino acids. V gave up 2 bases and J gave up 0 bases; unmatched junction bases: 2.

The V call is TRBV27, the J call TRBJ2-5; D remains unclear. The V end was cut by 6 bases, the J end by 5 bases, with 13 bases between. The CDR3 runs 13 residues. CDR1 and CDR2 (germline): MNHEY, SMNVEV (reference sequence). The CDR3: CASRQRVTETQYF. DNA for the CDR3: TGTGCCAGCAGGCAGCGAGTGACGGAGACCCAGTACTTC.

The rearrangement joins TRBV19 to TRBJ1-5; D gene unclear. Germline V CDR1 and CDR2: LNHDA, SQIVND (reference sequence). The CDR3 is 15 residues long. The V gene lost 1 base and the J gene lost 0 bases, with 7 bases spanning the gap. CDR3: CASSIGDFSNQPQHF. For the CDR3, the DNA is TGTGCCAGTAGTATAGGAGATTTTAGCAATCAGCCCCAGCATTTT. Drawing the rest from reference TRBV19 and TRBJ1-5, the complete variable domain is DGGITQSPKYLFRKEGQNVTLSCEQNLNHDAMYWYRQDPGQGLRLIYYSQIVNDFQKGDIAEGYSVSREKKESFPLTVTSAQKNPTAFYLCASSIGDFSNQPQHFGDGTRLSIL.

J is TRBJ1-1 and V is TRBV9; D is undetermined. Germline lookup yields CDR1 SGDLS and CDR2 YYNGEE. The CDR3 runs 14 residues. Trimming removed 4 bases at V and 1 base at J, with 11 bases between. The CDR3 sequence is CASSNGEGNTEAFF. DNA for the CDR3: TGTGCCAGCAGCAATGGGGAGGGGAACACTGAAGCTTTCTTT. Based on the CDR3 plus reference TRBV9 and TRBJ1-1, the full variable domain is DSGVTQTPKHLITATGQRVTLRCSPRSGDLSVYWYQQSLDQGLQFLIQYYNGEERAKGNILERFSAQQFPDLHSELNLSSLELGDSALYFCASSNGEGNTEAFFGQGTRLTVV.

The chain recombines TRBV6-1 with TRBJ2-7, with D hard to call. V was trimmed by 4 bases and J by 1 base, leaving 14 bases between them. Germline CDR1 reads MNHNS; CDR2 reads SASEGT. The CDR3 extends over 15 amino acids. The CDR3 sequence: CASSARFEASYEQYF. For the CDR3, the DNA is TGTGCCAGCAGTGCACGCTTTGAGGCGTCCTACGAGCAGTACTTC.

The chain has TRBV28 and TRBJ2-3; D possibly corresponds to TRBD2 (6 bases). In germline, CDR1 is MDHEN, CDR2 SYDVKM. The CDR3 length is 16 residues. The V gene lost 4 bases and the J gene lost 1 base, with 15 bases spanning the gap. The CDR3 coding sequence is TGTGCCAGCAGTTGCTTCGGGAGCGGGTGCACAGATACGCAGTATTTT. It codes for CASSCFGSGCTDTQYF.

The chain uses TRBV4-3 and TRBJ1-6; TRBD1 might be the D (5 bases). With 0 bases removed from V and 9 bases from J, the gap between germline ends came to 15 bases. CDR1 and CDR2 (germline): LGHNA, YSLEER. This CDR3 comprises 16 residues. The CDR3 region has the DNA TGCGCCAGCAGCCAAGATCGGGAGCTGAGGGGTTCACCCCTCCACTTT. This gives the protein CASSQDRELRGSPLHF.

V usage is TRBV2 and J usage is TRBJ1-1; 8 bases line up with TRBD1. V dropped 5 bases and J dropped 5; count of bases not matched to a gene: 7. In germline, CDR1 is SNHLY, CDR2 FYNNEI. This CDR3 is 14 amino acids long. Here the CDR3 DNA reads TGTGCCAGCAGTCGACAGGGGAGTTGGACTGAAGCTTTCTTT. Encoded protein: CASSRQGSWTEAFF. Full variable domain (outside the CDR3, taken from reference TRBV2 and TRBJ1-1): EPEVTQTPSHQVTQMGQEVILRCVPISNHLYFYWYRQILGQKVEFLVSFYNNEISEKSEIFDDQFSVERPDGSNFTLKIRSTKLEDSAMYFCASSRQGSWTEAFFGQGTRLTVV.

The chain combines TRBV10-3 with TRBJ2-7; TRBD1 matches 8 bases. The germline V gene encodes CDR1 ENHRY and CDR2 SYGVKD. The V and J ends lost 8 bases and 2 bases, in that order; junction bases with no gene match: 5. The CDR3 extends over 13 amino acids. DNA for the CDR3: TGTGCCATCGGAGGGACAGGAACCTACGAGCAGTACTTC. Amino acid sequence: CAIGGTGTYEQYF.